Sequencing of this T cell receptor beta chain was carried out in a study of cytomegalovirus exposure and HLA in healthy donors. Study results and caveats: In an earlier analysis, about 87% or about 30%: the productive usage of most TCR beta V segments. Analysis performed later found approximately 17,000 TCR beta sequences associated with HLA alleles at 0.05 false discovery rate. Clonal expansion, a later analysis showed, was greater in HLA-associated TCR beta chains than in equally common others.

This CDR3 region has 16 residues. CDR1 is MDHEN and CDR2 is SYDVKM in the germline V gene. In the case of this clone: Its antigen is still unknown.

Use of 60 Vbeta and 13 Jbeta primers characterized the PCR. In the original analysis: In a later analysis, 10 million to 11 million of some 80 million unique beta chains occurred in at least two donors. The protocol was immunoSEQ multiplex PCR, while the TCRdb copy is restricted to in-frame clones and leaves out a portion. The D gene and trimming were derived from the DNA, and the V and J assignments and clone size from that table. The table shows under 90,000 clones, with more than 80% occurring only once. V is TRBV28 and J is TRBJ2-5; 7 bases fit TRBD1. The J call is uncertain, as TRBJ2-7 better fits the DNA end. Sequenced input: PBMCs. The sequence came from a man younger than 35 in good health and CMV-seronegative. The CDR3 here is CASSSITGVWTYEQYF. The CDR3, as DNA: TGTGCCAGCAGCTCAATAACAGGGGTTTGGACCTACGAGCAGTACTTC.